This T cell receptor beta chain was captured by sequencing in a study of T cells after yellow fever vaccination. Study summary: Any fraction with a low cell number was prepared using SMART-Seq v4 Ultra Low Input.

Per germline, CDR1 KGHSH and CDR2 LQKENI. The CDR3 consists of 14 residues. Making TCR cDNA involved 5'RACE template switching, which added UMIs and a universal primer site. TCRdb reprocessed the 5' RACE reads via MiXCR and lists one record per CDR3 protein. Of fewer than 150,000 distinct CDR3 sequences in the sample, more than 5.5% were seen once. Broader study findings: Primary-vaccination clones mostly resurfaced post-booster (around 96% CD4, just under 90% CD8). Contaminating bulk clonotypes could be abundant in FACS-sorted repertoires.

This clonotype was recorded only once. What it recognizes is unknown. A much more abundant neighbour one base away suggests this may be a read error. The chain has TRBV18 and TRBJ2-7, with D tentatively TRBD2 (5 bases). This TCR came from a man younger than 30 who received the YFV17D yellow fever vaccine. Material: CD4+ T cells sorted from PBMCs, obtained roughly seven weeks after the first yellow fever vaccination. Here the CDR3 reads CTSSPGIVEYEQYF. The CDR3 DNA is TGTACCAGCTCACCGGGGATTGTGGAGTACGAGCAGTACTTC.